Listed below are T cell receptor beta chains from one sample, sequenced in a study of human thymus T cells. Only in-frame clones appear in the TCRdb table, and some are missing; sequencing was by immunoSEQ multiplex PCR. The table includes tens of thousands of clones, over 85% detected once. Sequencing used thymus tissue. Receptors originate from a girl under three years old with a congenital heart defect but otherwise immunologically healthy. Both conserved end residues are part of each CDR3. A D gene is named only where the DNA matches it firmly. Clone size appears in some rows only: once, few, many, or a class for an expanded clone.

TRBJ1-4	NA	NA	TRBV25-1	CASSEYRIRGREKLFF	TGTGCCAGCAGTGAATACCGGATTCGGGGGAGGGAAAAACTGTTTTTT
TRBJ2-4	NA	NA	TRBV29-1	CSVDGSPKNIQYF	TGCAGCGTTGACGGGAGCCCAAAAAACATTCAGTACTTC
TRBJ2-3	TRBD2	NA	TRBV5-6	CASSFRAGDRTDTQYF	TGTGCCAGCAGCTTTCGGGCGGGAGATAGGACAGATACGCAGTATTTT
TRBJ1-5	NA	NA	TRBV4-1	CASSQDEGGGNQPQHF	TGCGCCAGCAGCCAAGACGAGGGGGGAGGCAATCAGCCCCAGCATTTT
TRBJ2-7	TRBD2	NA	TRBV5-5	CASSLVAGRSYEQYF	TGTGCCAGCAGCTTGGTAGCGGGAAGATCCTACGAGCAGTACTTC
TRBJ2-7	NA	NA	TRBV25-1	CASSYRREQYF	TGTGCCAGCAGTTATAGGCGCGAGCAGTACTTC
TRBJ1-3	NA	NA	TRBV4-2	CASSQDRGQYSYLSGNTIYF	TGTGCCAGCAGCCAAGATCGTGGTCAGTACAGCTACCTCTCTGGAAACACCATATATTTT
TRBJ1-2	NA	NA	TRBV7-2	CASSPPPGGNGGYTF	TGTGCCAGCAGCCCACCTCCGGGGGGCAATGGTGGCTACACCTTC
TRBJ2-2	TRBD1	NA	TRBV6-1	CASSWTGGTGELFF	TGTGCCAGCAGCTGGACAGGAGGCACCGGGGAGCTGTTTTTT
TRBJ1-2	TRBD1	NA	TRBV28	CASSLPYRGLGYTF	TGTGCCAGCAGTTTACCATACAGGGGTTTGGGCTACACCTTC
TRBJ2-3	TRBD2	NA	TRBV6-1	CASSETPSGPSADGTDTQYF	TGTGCCAGCAGTGAAACGCCTAGCGGGCCATCAGCGGACGGCACAGATACGCAGTATTTT
TRBJ1-3	TRBD1	NA	TRBV6-5	CASSRTLQGNTIYF	TGTGCCAGCAGCCGAACTTTACAGGGGAACACCATATATTTT
TRBJ1-2	NA	NA	TRBV30	CAWNRGGYGYTF	TGTGCCTGGAATAGGGGTGGCTATGGCTACACCTTC
TRBJ2-1	TRBD1	NA	TRBV27	CASRRDRGKGNEQFF	TGTGCCAGCAGGAGGGACAGGGGGAAGGGCAATGAGCAGTTCTTC
TRBJ2-7	NA	NA	TRBV2	CASRGSLSSYEQYF	TGTGCCAGCAGGGGCAGCTTGAGCTCCTACGAGCAGTACTTC
TRBJ1-3	TRBD1	NA	TRBV5-1	CASSLTGAFSGNTIYF	TGCGCCAGCAGCTTAACAGGGGCCTTCTCTGGAAACACCATATATTTT
TRBJ2-1	TRBD2	NA	TRBV7-9	CASSLVGLAERQSYNEQFF	TGTGCCAGCAGCTTAGTCGGACTAGCGGAACGACAGTCCTACAATGAGCAGTTCTTC
TRBJ2-3	NA	NA	TRBV19	CASSTQTVTGSSTDTQYF	TGTGCCAGTAGTACTCAGACCGTTACAGGGTCGAGCACAGATACGCAGTATTTT
TRBJ2-3	TRBD2	NA	TRBV30	CAWSTREVYTDTQYF	TGTGCCTGGAGTACGCGGGAGGTTTACACAGATACGCAGTATTTT
TRBJ2-3	TRBD2	NA	TRBV5-1	CASTTFSGRTDTQYF	TGCGCCAGCACCACCTTTAGCGGGAGGACAGATACGCAGTATTTT
TRBJ2-7	NA	NA	TRBV6-5	CASSYLTGSYEQYF	TGTGCCAGCAGTTACCTCACGGGCTCCTACGAGCAGTACTTC
TRBJ2-5	NA	NA	TRBV11-2	CASSLVIQETQYF	TGTGCCAGCAGCTTAGTGATCCAAGAGACCCAGTACTTC
TRBJ2-3	NA	NA	TRBV7-8	CASSSDIYPEYTQYF	TGTGCCAGCAGCTCCGACATCTACCCCGAATATACGCAGTATTTT
TRBJ1-3	NA	NA	TRBV6-6	CASSYFRSASGNTIYF	TGTGCCAGCAGTTACTTTAGATCAGCCTCTGGAAACACCATATATTTT
TRBJ2-6	NA	NA	TRBV27	CASSLYGHLSGANVLTF	TGTGCCAGCAGTTTATACGGACATCTCTCTGGGGCCAACGTCCTGACTTTC
TRBJ2-3	NA	NA	TRBV25-1	CASSEVVDTQYF	TGTGCCAGCAGTGAGGTAGTCGATACGCAGTATTTT
TRBJ2-7	TRBD2	NA	TRBV30	CAWGGRLPAYEQYF	TGTGCCTGGGGCGGGAGACTACCTGCCTACGAGCAGTACTTC
TRBJ2-5	TRBD1	NA	TRBV6-5	CASSYSLGQGETQYF	TGTGCCAGCAGTTACTCGTTGGGACAGGGAGAGACCCAGTACTTC
TRBJ1-1	NA	NA	TRBV20-1	CSARGGTEAFF	TGCAGTGCTAGAGGCGGGACCGAAGCTTTCTTT
TRBJ2-1	TRBD2	once	TRBV5-6	CASSLPRESSYNEQFF	TGTGCCAGCAGCTTGCCGCGGGAGAGCTCCTACAATGAGCAGTTCTTC
TRBJ1-1	TRBD1	NA	TRBV5-4	CASSDRGRRAFF	TGTGCCAGCAGCGACAGGGGGCGGCGAGCTTTCTTT
TRBJ1-1	TRBD1	few	TRBV30	CARDRGGTEAFF	TGTGCCAGGGACAGGGGAGGCACTGAAGCTTTCTTT
TRBJ2-7	NA	NA	TRBV27	CASSSIRTPPSNEQYF	TGTGCCAGCAGCTCCATCCGGACCCCCCCCAGCAACGAGCAGTACTTC
TRBJ1-1	TRBD1	NA	TRBV2	CASSEVCWDSDGCTEAFF	TGTGCCAGCAGTGAAGTTTGTTGGGACAGCGACGGGTGCACTGAAGCTTTCTTT
TRBJ2-5	NA	NA	TRBV1	CTSSPPGGRGGETQYF	TGCACCAGCAGCCCCCCCGGGGGGAGGGGAGGAGAGACCCAGTACTTC
TRBJ2-2	TRBD1	once	TRBV15	CATAPGQGLPPNTGELFF	TGTGCCACCGCACCGGGACAGGGACTACCTCCGAACACCGGGGAGCTGTTTTTT
TRBJ2-3	NA	NA	TRBV11-2	CASSPYTDTQYF	TGTGCCAGCAGCCCATACACAGATACGCAGTATTTT
TRBJ2-1	NA	NA	TRBV5-1	CASSLLARWWHSQENEQFF	TGCGCCAGCAGCTTGCTTGCCCGGTGGTGGCATAGCCAGGAAAATGAGCAGTTCTTC
TRBJ2-6	TRBD1	NA	TRBV6-1	CASSVGDRASSGANVLTF	TGTGCCAGCAGTGTGGGGGACAGGGCGAGCTCTGGGGCCAACGTCCTGACTTTC
TRBJ2-7	NA	NA	TRBV29-1	CSAISKDPRAVETYEQYF	TGCAGCGCCATATCTAAGGACCCCAGGGCAGTTGAAACCTACGAGCAGTACTTC
TRBJ1-4	NA	once	TRBV7-9	CAISMGQLNEKLFF	TGTGCCATATCCATGGGGCAGCTTAATGAAAAACTGTTTTTT
TRBJ2-7	NA	NA	TRBV11-1	CASSLAREQGRYEQYF	TGTGCCAGCAGCTTAGCCCGCGAACAGGGTCGGTACGAGCAGTACTTC
TRBJ2-5	NA	NA	TRBV2	CASRDSQETQYF	TGTGCCAGCAGGGACAGTCAAGAGACCCAGTACTTC
TRBJ1-2	TRBD1	NA	TRBV19	CASSRPDRGLFGYTF	TGTGCCAGTAGTAGACCGGACAGGGGACTCTTTGGCTACACCTTC
TRBJ2-1	TRBD2	NA	TRBV5-4	CASSLVQREIDEQFF	TGTGCCAGCAGCTTGGTCCAGCGGGAGATCGATGAGCAGTTCTTC
TRBJ1-1	NA	NA	TRBV7-2	CASSLGDRYTEAFF	TGTGCCAGCAGCTTAGGAGACCGTTACACTGAAGCTTTCTTT
TRBJ2-7	NA	NA	TRBV30	CACKTVDSYEQYF	TGTGCCTGCAAGACGGTGGACTCCTACGAGCAGTACTTC
TRBJ1-1	NA	NA	TRBV28	CASSLGANTEAFF	TGTGCCAGCAGTTTGGGGGCGAACACTGAAGCTTTCTTT
TRBJ2-1	NA	NA	TRBV5-4	CASSSLEAEPLYNEQFF	TGTGCCAGCAGCTCCCTCGAAGCGGAACCACTCTACAATGAGCAGTTCTTC
TRBJ2-5	NA	NA	TRBV7-9	CASSLPRDLLGETQYF	TGTGCCAGCAGCCTCCCACGGGACTTACTAGGGGAGACCCAGTACTTC
TRBJ2-1	NA	NA	TRBV25-1	CASSDLAYNEQFF	TGTGCCAGCAGTGATCTAGCCTACAATGAGCAGTTCTTC
TRBJ2-3	TRBD1	NA	TRBV5-1	CASSHYNLRQGATDTQYF	TGCGCCAGCAGCCATTACAATCTTCGACAGGGCGCGACAGATACGCAGTATTTT
TRBJ2-1	TRBD2	NA	TRBV9	CASSPTGTSGSSYNEQFF	TGTGCCAGCAGCCCTACAGGGACTAGCGGGAGCTCCTACAATGAGCAGTTCTTC
TRBJ1-5	NA	NA	TRBV28	CASSPPKGYNQPQHF	TGTGCCAGCAGCCCTCCGAAGGGGTACAATCAGCCCCAGCATTTT
TRBJ2-1	NA	NA	TRBV11-3	CASSYHRGGGPNEQFF	TGTGCCAGCAGCTATCACAGGGGAGGCGGGCCCAATGAGCAGTTCTTC
TRBJ1-3	NA	NA	TRBV28	CASRLWGAPGNTIYF	TGTGCCAGCAGACTCTGGGGGGCCCCCGGGAACACCATATATTTT
TRBJ2-1	NA	NA	TRBV9	CASSTRYNEQFF	TGTGCCAGCAGCACGCGTTACAATGAGCAGTTCTTC
TRBJ1-1	NA	NA	TRBV7-9	CASSPEQGMDTEAFF	TGTGCCAGCAGCCCAGAACAGGGAATGGACACTGAAGCTTTCTTT
TRBJ2-5	NA	NA	TRBV30	CAWSSGTQYF	TGTGCCTGGAGTAGTGGGACCCAGTACTTC
TRBJ1-3	NA	NA	TRBV4-3	CASSQDGQGRLVSGNTIYF	TGCGCCAGCAGCCAAGACGGTCAGGGACGTCTCGTCTCTGGAAACACCATATATTTT